The 10 T cell receptor beta chains given below trace back to one sample, sequenced in a study of blood T cell repertoires in COVID-19. Assay: immunoSEQ multiplex PCR; the TCRdb copy retains only in-frame clones and omits some. The sample records roughly 670,000 clones, just under 90% being singletons. What was sequenced was peripheral blood. Every receptor here comes from a woman in her late teens or twenties with acute or convalescent COVID-19.

V gene TRBV9 combines with J gene TRBJ1-3; 10 nucleotides match TRBD1. Unmatched junction bases numbered 4, after V lost 4 bases and J lost 0 bases. The CDR3 is 16 amino acids. Germline V gene lookup returns CDR1 SGDLS and CDR2 YYNGEE. CDR3 nucleotide sequence: TGTGCCAGCAGCCTGGGACAGGGGAACTCTGGAAACACCATATATTTT. Amino acids: CASSLGQGNSGNTIYF. The whole variable domain, filled in from reference TRBV9 and TRBJ1-3, reads DSGVTQTPKHLITATGQRVTLRCSPRSGDLSVYWYQQSLDQGLQFLIQYYNGEERAKGNILERFSAQQFPDLHSELNLSSLELGDSALYFCASSLGQGNSGNTIYFGEGSWLTVV.

The chain links TRBV14 to TRBJ1-2; D is unclear. V was trimmed by 0 bases and J by 0 bases, leaving 11 bases between them. Germline CDR1 and CDR2: SGHDN and FVKESK. This CDR3 region has 16 residues. The CDR3 region is CASSQDELLANYGYTF. In DNA, the CDR3 is TGTGCCAGCAGCCAAGATGAGCTGTTAGCTAACTATGGCTACACCTTC.

The chain recombines TRBV24-1 with TRBJ2-2; D ambiguous. This CDR3 is 12 amino acids long. CDR1 and CDR2 (germline): KGHDR, SFDVKD. Deletions cut 7 bases from V and 3 bases from J, with 5 bases between. The CDR3 nucleotides are TGTGCCACCAGCCAGGACACCGGGGAGCTGTTTTTT. Encoded protein: CATSQDTGELFF.

The genes are TRBV7-8 and TRBJ1-1; 12 positions agree with TRBD1. The trim removed 6 bases at V and 5 bases at J, leaving 10 bases unmatched. The germline gives CDR1 SGHVS, CDR2 FQNEAQ. The CDR3 length is 16 residues. CDR3 sequence: CASRNRDRGRRTEAFF. The CDR3, as DNA: TGTGCCAGCAGGAACCGGGACAGGGGGCGAAGAACTGAAGCTTTCTTT.

V and J are TRBV27 and TRBJ2-3, with D possibly matching TRBD2 (5 bases). The CDR3 contains 15 residues. The germline V gene has CDR1 MNHEY and CDR2 SMNVEV (reference sequence). Trimming took off 5 bases at V and 1 base at J, with 13 bases between the two ends. This CDR3 is CASSPEVRGTDTQYF. For the CDR3, the DNA is TGTGCCAGCAGTCCGGAGGTGAGGGGCACAGATACGCAGTATTTT.

V gene TRBV29-1 combines with J gene TRBJ1-4, with 7 nucleotides matching TRBD1. The CDR3 totals 17 residues. Germline V gives CDR1 SQVTM, CDR2 ANQGSEA. The trim removed 2 bases at V and 6 bases at J, leaving 15 bases unmatched. The CDR3 protein is CSVETNPEGAAYEKLFF. CDR3 DNA: TGCAGCGTTGAAACCAACCCCGAGGGGGCCGCCTATGAAAAACTGTTTTTT.

The rearrangement uses TRBV27 and TRBJ2-7; 8 nucleotides line up with TRBD1. With 0 bases clipped from V and 2 bases from J, the junction kept 3 bases outside the gene matches. The CDR3 sequence is 15 residues long. Germline V CDR1 and CDR2: MNHEY, SMNVEV (reference sequence). CDR3 nucleotides: TGTGCCAGCAGTTTATCCAGGGGGCCCACCTACGAGCAGTACTTC. Residues: CASSLSRGPTYEQYF.

This chain links TRBV2 with TRBJ2-2; 8 nucleotides match TRBD2. Germline V gives CDR1 SNHLY, CDR2 FYNNEI. CDR3 length: 15 amino acids. After removal of 4 bases from V and 4 bases from J, the junction contained 5 bases not matched to a gene. The chain's CDR3 is CASSGPGGLTGELFF. CDR3 DNA sequence: TGTGCCAGCAGTGGGCCGGGGGGGCTCACCGGGGAGCTGTTTTTT.

The gene calls are TRBV28 and TRBJ2-7; D remains ambiguous. V was clipped by 5 bases and J by 9 bases, with 20 bases between them. From germline, CDR1 is MDHEN and CDR2 SYDVKM. The CDR3 has 14 amino acids. Here the CDR3 reads CASSRNAPHYTQYF. The CDR3 nucleotides are TGTGCCAGCAGTCGTAATGCACCCCATTACACGCAGTACTTC.

The V gene is TRBV6-5, the J gene TRBJ1-2; 9 positions agree with TRBD1. In germline, CDR1 is MNHEY, CDR2 SVGAGI. J was trimmed by 7 bases and V by 7 bases; bases with no gene match: 7. The CDR3 sequence is 13 residues long. The CDR3, as DNA: TGTGCCAGCACCACGGGACAGGGTGGTGGCTACACCTTC. Translating it yields CASTTGQGGGYTF.